This T cell receptor (beta chain) was retrieved from a study of lymphopenia after photon versus proton radiotherapy. Assay: immunoSEQ multiplex PCR; the TCRdb copy retains only in-frame clones and omits some. The sample shows tens of thousands of clones, approximately 82% of them seen only once. Study-wide points: Proton therapy kept repertoires fairly stable, unlike photons, which gained effector/memory cells. Better survival with proton therapy was suggested as possible, not demonstrated. Post-nadir diversity loss with photons came from oligoclonal expansion, particularly CD8+ Temra cells.

Worth noting for this clone: Its antigen remains unknown.

This CDR3 is built from 13 residues. In germline, CDR1 is GTSNPN, CDR2 SVGIG (reference sequence). With 4 bases clipped from V and 7 bases from J, the junction kept 5 bases outside the gene matches. The source was peripheral blood, collected from a patient treated with photon-based radiotherapy. This receptor was obtained from a man aged 50 to 60 with gastric cancer. This chain connects TRBV30 to TRBJ2-1, with 9 bases identical to TRBD2. Here the CDR3 DNA reads TGTGCCTGGACTAGCGGGATGCGGAATGAGCAGTTCTTC. This codes for CAWTSGMRNEQFF. Variable domain in full (rest from reference TRBV30 and TRBJ2-1): SQTIHQWPATLVQPVGSPLSLECTVEGTSNPNLYWYRQAAGRGLQLLFYSVGIGQISSEVPQNLSASRPQDRQFILSSKKLLLSDSGFYLCAWTSGMRNEQFFGPGTRLTVL.